This T cell receptor (beta chain) was obtained from a study of T cell responses to AZD1222 COVID-19 vaccine. General study findings and limits: Among vaccine-associated CD4 TCRs, coverage spanned spike, with dominance at 160-218 and 743-854. The sample set comprised mostly white British donors with more females, and clonal diversity was possibly underestimated. Repertoires were sampled only after the peak T cell response.

As regards this clone: The antigen is undetermined.

The assay was immunoSEQ multiplex PCR, and TCRdb's table has in-frame clones only and misses some. The data contain more than 75,000 clones, 83% of them singletons. Per the germline V gene, CDR1 is MNHEY and CDR2 is SVGAGI. The CDR3 is 13 residues long. Losses at the gene ends were 6 bases for V and 10 bases for J; bases not matched to a gene: 5. The study pooled second doses at about 4 or about 12 weeks. The receptor was derived from an adult who received the AZD1222 COVID-19 vaccine. The sample was peripheral blood, taken 28 days after the second AZD1222 dose. This chain joins TRBV6-5 and TRBJ1-6; 8 bases line up with TRBD1. CDR3 coding DNA: TGTGCCAGCAGAGGACAGGGTGAATCACCCCTCCACTTT. This translates into CASRGQGESPLHF.